The following is a TCR beta chain sequence with its context. Indicated time point: pre-sensitization, week 0. Noted treatment: therapeutic diphenylcyclopropenone sensitization with weekly scalp DPC. There are 12 residues in the CDR3. Germline loops: CDR1 MNHNS, CDR2 SASEGT. The entry originates in a study of human T cells and chemical hapten exposure. TCRdb processed the RACE reads anew with MiXCR; each CDR3 protein has one entry. The table has roughly 380,000 distinct CDR3 sequences, less than 6.5% seen once; the top ten hold 2.5% to 3%. The starting material was whole blood, obtained in connection with sensitization to the hapten diphenylcyclopropenone (DPC). This chain connects TRBV6-1 to TRBJ1-1; the D is unclear. The receptor was derived from a woman in her 50s with alopecia areata. Some clones in this sample may be carry-over from other donors' samples. This chain's CDR3 is CALLTDYTEAFF. The CDR3 DNA sequence: TGTGCTCTCCTGACGGATTACACTGAAGCTTTCTTT.